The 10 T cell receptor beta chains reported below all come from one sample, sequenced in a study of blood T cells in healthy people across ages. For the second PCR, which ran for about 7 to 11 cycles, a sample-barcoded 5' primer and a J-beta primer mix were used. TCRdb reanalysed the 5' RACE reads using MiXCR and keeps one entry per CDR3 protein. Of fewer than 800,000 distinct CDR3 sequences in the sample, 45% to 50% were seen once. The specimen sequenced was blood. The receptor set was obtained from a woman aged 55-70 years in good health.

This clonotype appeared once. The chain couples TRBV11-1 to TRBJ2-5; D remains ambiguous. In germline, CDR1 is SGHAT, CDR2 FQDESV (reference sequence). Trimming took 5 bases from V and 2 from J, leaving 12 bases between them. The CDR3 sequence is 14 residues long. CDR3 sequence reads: CASSRQQKQETQYF. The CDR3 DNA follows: TGTGCCAGCAGCAGACAACAGAAACAAGAGACCCAGTACTTC.

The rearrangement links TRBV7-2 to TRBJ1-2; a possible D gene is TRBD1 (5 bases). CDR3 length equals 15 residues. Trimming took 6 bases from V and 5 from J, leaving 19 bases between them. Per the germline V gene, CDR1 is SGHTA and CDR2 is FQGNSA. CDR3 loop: CASRPPGGDRYGYTF. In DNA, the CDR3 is TGTGCCAGCAGACCCCCGGGGGGGGATCGGTATGGCTACACCTTC. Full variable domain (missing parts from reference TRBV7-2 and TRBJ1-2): GAGVSQSPSNKVTEKGKDVELRCDPISGHTALYWYRQSLGQGLEFLIYFQGNSAPDKSGLPSDRFSAERTGGSVSTLTIQRTQQEDSAVYLCASRPPGGDRYGYTFGSGTRLTVV.

CDR3: CASIGQGASPLHF. The CDR3 DNA is TGTGCCAGCATAGGACAGGGTGCTTCACCCCTCCACTTT. The chain is built from TRBV2 and TRBJ1-6; 8 bases fit TRBD1. The CDR3 is 13 residues long. CDR1 and CDR2 from the germline V gene are SNHLY and FYNNEI. Trimming at V came to 7 bases and at J to 9 bases, leaving 5 bases not matched to a gene. Drawing the rest from reference TRBV2 and TRBJ1-6, the complete variable domain is EPEVTQTPSHQVTQMGQEVILRCVPISNHLYFYWYRQILGQKVEFLVSFYNNEISEKSEIFDDQFSVERPDGSNFTLKIRSTKLEDSAMYFCASIGQGASPLHFGNGTRLTVT.

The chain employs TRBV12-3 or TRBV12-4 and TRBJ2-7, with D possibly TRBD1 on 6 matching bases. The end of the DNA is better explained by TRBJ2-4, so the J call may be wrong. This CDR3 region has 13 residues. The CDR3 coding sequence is TGTGCCAGCTCGGACAACAGGGCAGCCATTCAGTACTTC. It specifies CASSDNRAAIQYF.

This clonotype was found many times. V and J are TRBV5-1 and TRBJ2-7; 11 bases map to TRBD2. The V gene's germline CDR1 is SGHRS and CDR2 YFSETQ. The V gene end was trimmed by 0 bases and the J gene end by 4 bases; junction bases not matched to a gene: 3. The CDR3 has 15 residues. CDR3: CASSLEASGRYEQYF. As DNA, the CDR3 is TGCGCCAGCAGCTTGGAGGCTAGCGGGAGGTACGAGCAGTACTTC.

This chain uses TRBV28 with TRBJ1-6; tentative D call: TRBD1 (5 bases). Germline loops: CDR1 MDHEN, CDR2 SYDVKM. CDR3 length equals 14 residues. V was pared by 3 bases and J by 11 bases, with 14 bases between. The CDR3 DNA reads TGTGCCAGCAGTTTGGGGCCCCCCCAAGCACCCCTCCACTTT. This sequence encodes CASSLGPPQAPLHF.

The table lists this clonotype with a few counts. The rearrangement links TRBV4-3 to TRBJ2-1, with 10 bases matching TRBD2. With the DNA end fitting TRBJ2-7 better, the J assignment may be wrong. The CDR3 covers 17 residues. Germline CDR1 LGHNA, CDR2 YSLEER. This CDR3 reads CASSQDRTSGAYNEQYF. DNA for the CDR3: TGCGCCAGCAGCCAAGATAGAACTAGCGGGGCCTACAATGAGCAGTACTTC.

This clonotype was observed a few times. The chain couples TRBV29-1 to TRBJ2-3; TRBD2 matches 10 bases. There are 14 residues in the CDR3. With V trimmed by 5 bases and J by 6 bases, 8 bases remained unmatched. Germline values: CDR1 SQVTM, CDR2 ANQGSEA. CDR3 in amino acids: CSVSGRASSDTQYF. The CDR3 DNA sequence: TGCAGCGTTAGCGGGAGGGCCTCTTCTGATACGCAGTATTTT.

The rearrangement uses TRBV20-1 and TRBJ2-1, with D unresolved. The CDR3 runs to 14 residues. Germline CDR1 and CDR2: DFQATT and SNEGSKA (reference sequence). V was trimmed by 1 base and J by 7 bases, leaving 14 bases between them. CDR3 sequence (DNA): TGCAGTGCTAGAGCCTCCCCTGCTCGGAATGAGCAGTTCTTC. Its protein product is CSARASPARNEQFF.

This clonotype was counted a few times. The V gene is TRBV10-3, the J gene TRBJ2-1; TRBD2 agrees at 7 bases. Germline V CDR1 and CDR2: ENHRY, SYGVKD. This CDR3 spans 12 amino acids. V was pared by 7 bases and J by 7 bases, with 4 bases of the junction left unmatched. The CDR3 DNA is TGTGCCATCAAGGGAGGGAGAAATGAGCAGTTCTTC. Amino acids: CAIKGGRNEQFF.